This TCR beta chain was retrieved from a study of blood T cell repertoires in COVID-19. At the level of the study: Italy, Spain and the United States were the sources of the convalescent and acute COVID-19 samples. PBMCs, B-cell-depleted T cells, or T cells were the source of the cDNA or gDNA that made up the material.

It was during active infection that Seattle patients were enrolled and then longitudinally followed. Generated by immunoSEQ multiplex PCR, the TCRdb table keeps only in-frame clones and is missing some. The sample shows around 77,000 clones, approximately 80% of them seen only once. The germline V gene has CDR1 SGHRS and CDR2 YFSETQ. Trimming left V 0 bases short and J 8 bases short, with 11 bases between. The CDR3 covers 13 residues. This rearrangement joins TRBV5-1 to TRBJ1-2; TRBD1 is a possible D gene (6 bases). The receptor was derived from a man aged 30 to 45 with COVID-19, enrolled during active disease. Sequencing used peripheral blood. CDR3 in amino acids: CASSLEGTRGYTF. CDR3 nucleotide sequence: TGCGCCAGCAGCTTGGAGGGGACACGAGGCTACACCTTC.